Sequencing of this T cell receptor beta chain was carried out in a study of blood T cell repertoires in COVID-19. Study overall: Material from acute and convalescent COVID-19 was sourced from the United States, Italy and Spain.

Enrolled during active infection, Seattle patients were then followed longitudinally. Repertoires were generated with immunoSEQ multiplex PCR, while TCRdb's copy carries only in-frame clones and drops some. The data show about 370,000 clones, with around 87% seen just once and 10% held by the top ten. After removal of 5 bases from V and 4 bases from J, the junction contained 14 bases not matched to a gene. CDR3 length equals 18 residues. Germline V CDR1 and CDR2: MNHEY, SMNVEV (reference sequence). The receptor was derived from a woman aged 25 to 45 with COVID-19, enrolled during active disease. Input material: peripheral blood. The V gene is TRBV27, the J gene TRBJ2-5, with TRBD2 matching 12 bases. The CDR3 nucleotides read TGTGCCAGCAGTCCAAGACTAGCGGGAGCTCTCGGTCCAGAGACCCAGTACTTC. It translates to CASSPRLAGALGPETQYF.